The source of this T cell receptor beta chain is a study of T-cell reconstitution after alpha-beta-depleted transplantation in children. Findings of the study overall: A year post-transplant, T-cell counts and diversity derived mostly from newly produced T cells.

Germline lookup yields CDR1 SGHTA and CDR2 FQGNSA. The CDR3 has 14 residues. The ends were cut back, 1 base at V and 6 bases at J, with 12 bases in the middle. A few counts support this clonotype. What it recognizes is unknown. Unique molecular identifiers featured in how the TCRbeta library was prepared. TCRdb re-derived calls from the PCR reads in MiXCR, one entry per CDR3 protein. The repertoire holds hundreds of thousands of distinct CDR3 sequences, about 7.3% seen once, with 9.1% in the top ten. This clonotype was obtained from a female patient between 2 and 15 years old who had a stem cell transplant for Fanconi anemia, so the T cells may come from the graft donor. Sequences were derived from peripheral blood, sampled 360 days after TCRalphabeta/CD19-depleted stem cell transplant. This chain joins TRBV7-2 and TRBJ1-1; no clear D gene. The CDR3 DNA reads as TGTGCCAGCAGCTTAGGAGTTTCGGCGCCTGAAGCTTTCTTT. Amino acid sequence: CASSLGVSAPEAFF.